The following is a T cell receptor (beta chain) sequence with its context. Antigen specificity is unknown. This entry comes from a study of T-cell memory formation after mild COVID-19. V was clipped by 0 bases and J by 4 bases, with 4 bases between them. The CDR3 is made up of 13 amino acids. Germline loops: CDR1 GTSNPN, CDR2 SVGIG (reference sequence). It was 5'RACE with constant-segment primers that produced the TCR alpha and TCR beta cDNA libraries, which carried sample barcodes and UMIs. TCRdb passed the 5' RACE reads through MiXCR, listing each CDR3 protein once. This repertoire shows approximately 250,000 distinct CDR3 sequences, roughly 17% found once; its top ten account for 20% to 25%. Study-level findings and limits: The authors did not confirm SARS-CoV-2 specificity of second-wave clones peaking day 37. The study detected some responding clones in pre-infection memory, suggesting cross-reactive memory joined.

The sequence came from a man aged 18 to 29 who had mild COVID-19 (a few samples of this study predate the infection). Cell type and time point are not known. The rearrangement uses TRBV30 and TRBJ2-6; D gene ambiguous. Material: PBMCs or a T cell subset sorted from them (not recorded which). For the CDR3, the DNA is TGTGCCTGGAGTGTTCAGGGGGCCAACGTCCTGACTTTC. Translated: CAWSVQGANVLTF.